The next 27 T cell receptor beta chains were all read from a single sample in a study of early T cells in non-severe SARS-CoV-2 infection. TCRdb passed the 5' RACE reads through MiXCR, listing each CDR3 protein once. Of about 60,000 distinct CDR3 sequences in the sample, approximately 8.3% were seen once. The sample consisted of whole blood. The source of these receptors is an adult who was a healthcare worker with PCR-confirmed SARS-CoV-2 infection or an uninfected control (not recorded which).

This clonotype was detected only a few times. The chain recombines TRBV20-1 with TRBJ2-1, with 8 positions matching TRBD2. This CDR3 region has 14 residues. After removal of 3 bases from V and 8 bases from J, the junction contained 9 bases not matched to a gene. Germline V lookup: CDR1 DFQATT, CDR2 SNEGSKA (reference sequence). The CDR3 DNA reads as TGCAGTGCTAGGGGGACTAGAAGTATGGATGAGCAGTTCTTC. It encodes CSARGTRSMDEQFF.

The table lists this clonotype with a few counts. The CDR3 DNA sequence: TGTGCCAGCAGCTTAGCGAGTCTAAGCGAGCAGTTCTTC. Protein product: CASSLASLSEQFF. The rearrangement uses TRBV7-9 and TRBJ2-1, with unresolved D. Trimming cost V 0 bases and J 10 bases, with 10 bases left between them. Germline V CDR1 and CDR2: SEHNR, FQNEAQ (reference sequence). CDR3 length equals 13 residues.

This clonotype was seen ten or more times. The chain carries TRBV7-2 and TRBJ2-5; 9 bases fit TRBD2. The CDR3 contains 14 residues. The germline V gene has CDR1 SGHTA and CDR2 FQGNSA. The trim removed 2 bases at V and 2 bases at J, leaving 0 bases unmatched. CDR3 protein: CASSLLAGQETQYF. The CDR3 DNA is TGTGCCAGCAGCTTACTAGCGGGGCAAGAGACCCAGTACTTC.

The sample holds many counts of this clonotype. This rearrangement joins TRBV9 to TRBJ2-5; D possibly corresponds to TRBD1 (6 bases). The CDR3 runs 15 residues. V was trimmed by 0 bases and J by 5 bases, leaving 14 bases between them. CDR1 is SGDLS and CDR2 is YYNGEE in the germline V gene. The CDR3 bases are TGTGCCAGCAGCGTAGTGGACAGAAAAGGGGAGACCCAGTACTTC. As protein: CASSVVDRKGETQYF.

This sequence joins TRBV10-3 and TRBJ2-4, with 7 bases that match TRBD1. Trimming cost V 5 bases and J 7 bases; bases outside gene matches: 14. The CDR3 is made up of 16 amino acids. In germline, CDR1 is ENHRY, CDR2 SYGVKD. The CDR3 loop is CAISFEPGGNGNIQYF. DNA for the CDR3: TGTGCCATCAGTTTCGAGCCAGGGGGTAATGGCAACATTCAGTACTTC.

This clonotype was seen a few times. The chain employs TRBV5-8 and TRBJ2-7; possibly TRBD1 for D (6 bases). The ends were cut back, 0 bases at V and 3 bases at J, with 13 bases in the middle. The CDR3 is 15 amino acids. From germline, CDR1 is SGHTS and CDR2 YDEGEE. The CDR3 region is CASSLGQGYHYEQYF. Written as DNA, the CDR3 is TGTGCCAGCAGCTTGGGGCAGGGGTACCACTACGAGCAGTACTTC.

This clonotype was detected a few times. The chain carries TRBV7-8 and TRBJ2-2, with 9 nucleotides matching TRBD1. The CDR3 sequence is 17 residues long. Germline V lookup: CDR1 SGHVS, CDR2 FQNEAQ. V was clipped by 2 bases and J by 3 bases; unmatched bases: 7. Here the CDR3 DNA reads TGTGCCAGCAGCTTAACCCACAGGGGGCGCGACACCGGGGAGCTGTTTTTT. This codes for CASSLTHRGRDTGELFF.

This clonotype came up a few times. The chain uses TRBV9 and TRBJ1-5; D unclear. This CDR3 contains 13 residues. Germline CDR1 SGDLS, CDR2 YYNGEE. V lost 0 bases, J lost 3 bases, and 4 bases lay in between. The CDR3, as DNA: TGTGCCAGCAGCGTAGGTCCCAATCAGCCCCAGCATTTT. Amino acid sequence: CASSVGPNQPQHF. Full variable domain (remainder filled in from reference TRBV9 and TRBJ1-5): DSGVTQTPKHLITATGQRVTLRCSPRSGDLSVYWYQQSLDQGLQFLIQYYNGEERAKGNILERFSAQQFPDLHSELNLSSLELGDSALYFCASSVGPNQPQHFGDGTRLSIL.

This clonotype was recorded at least ten times. The chain has TRBV29-1 and TRBJ2-4; perhaps TRBD1 as D (5 bases). V lost 4 bases to trimming and J lost 6 bases, with 13 bases between them. The germline V gene has CDR1 SQVTM and CDR2 ANQGSEA. The CDR3 contains 13 residues. The CDR3 here is CSVVQGWGNIQYF. The CDR3 DNA reads TGCAGCGTTGTCCAGGGTTGGGGAAACATTCAGTACTTC. The variable domain in full, with the rest retrieved from reference TRBV29-1 and TRBJ2-4, is SAVISQKPSRDICQRGTSLTIQCQVDSQVTMMFWYRQQPGQSLTLIATANQGSEATYESGFVIDKFPISRPNLTFSTLTVSNMSPEDSSIYLCSVVQGWGNIQYFGAGTRLSVL.

The rearrangement uses TRBV5-4 and TRBJ2-2; TRBD1 agrees at 8 bases. This CDR3 comprises 18 residues. Trimming at V came to 4 bases and at J to 4 bases, leaving 15 bases not matched to a gene. Germline values: CDR1 SGHNT, CDR2 YYREEE (reference sequence). CDR3 loop: CASSPLRATGAVTGELFF. The CDR3 nucleotides read TGTGCCAGCAGCCCCCTTAGGGCGACAGGGGCCGTCACCGGGGAGCTGTTTTTT.

The chain is built from TRBV7-3 and TRBJ1-1; D uncertain. The length of the CDR3 is 15 residues. Germline loops: CDR1 SGHTA, CDR2 FQGTGA. The V end lost 5 bases, the J end lost 3 bases, and 16 bases lay between the germline ends. CDR3 DNA: TGTGCCAGCAGCCCCCACGACATGCGGGACACTGAAGCTTTCTTT. Encoded protein: CASSPHDMRDTEAFF.

The V gene is TRBV28, the J gene TRBJ2-3, with a weak D call TRBD2 (6 bases). The CDR3 has 15 residues. Germline V gives CDR1 MDHEN, CDR2 SYDVKM. With 2 bases removed from V and 1 base from J, the gap between germline ends came to 10 bases. The CDR3 coding sequence is TGTGCCAGCAGTTTAACGCCGGGAGGCACAGATACGCAGTATTTT. Its translation is CASSLTPGGTDTQYF. The whole variable domain, remainder taken from reference TRBV28 and TRBJ2-3, is DVKVTQSSRYLVKRTGEKVFLECVQDMDHENMFWYRQDPGLGLRLIYFSYDVKMKEKGDIPEGYSVSREKKERFSLILESASTNQTSMYLCASSLTPGGTDTQYFGPGTRLTVL.

The chain combines TRBV30 with TRBJ1-2; TRBD1 is a possible D gene (5 bases). CDR1 is GTSNPN, CDR2 SVGIG, per germline (reference sequence). V was shortened by 4 bases and J by 4 bases, with 13 bases between the two germline ends. CDR3 length: 13 residues. In nucleotides, the CDR3 is TGTGCCTGGACCCGGGGCATACCCTATGGCTACACCTTC. This codes for CAWTRGIPYGYTF.

This clonotype was found a few times. This sequence joins TRBV7-9 and TRBJ2-7; D gene uncertain. The CDR3 contains 12 residues. V lost 4 bases, J lost 3 bases, and 7 bases lay in between. In germline, CDR1 is SEHNR, CDR2 FQNEAQ (reference sequence). DNA for the CDR3: TGTGCCAGCAGCTCATCGTACTACGAGCAGTACTTC. Protein product: CASSSSYYEQYF.

The table lists this clonotype with a few counts. The chain couples TRBV11-1 to TRBJ2-7, with 8 bases fitting TRBD1. With V trimmed by 1 base and J by 1 base, 9 bases remained unmatched. The CDR3 is 17 amino acids. Germline V CDR1 and CDR2: SGHAT, FQDESV (reference sequence). CDR3 nucleotides: TGTGCCAGCAGCTTAGATCCCCGGGACAGGCCTTCCTACGAGCAGTACTTC. Protein product: CASSLDPRDRPSYEQYF.

This clonotype showed up many times. The rearrangement links TRBV5-1 to TRBJ2-7; D may be TRBD2 (5 bases). Trimming stripped 4 bases from V and 0 bases from J, with 8 bases between. Germline V gives CDR1 SGHRS, CDR2 YFSETQ. The CDR3 loop spans 13 amino acids. The CDR3 protein is CASSVDFSYEQYF. CDR3 nucleotides: TGCGCCAGCAGCGTGGACTTCTCCTACGAGCAGTACTTC.

This clonotype was detected only a few times. The rearrangement joins TRBV12-3 or TRBV12-4 to TRBJ2-3, with D possibly TRBD1 on 5 matching bases. Trimming took off 3 bases at V and 2 bases at J, with 15 bases between the two ends. The CDR3 totals 16 residues. The CDR3 DNA follows: TGTGCCAGCAGTTTGACTCCCCAGGGTGTCACAGATACGCAGTATTTT. This translates into CASSLTPQGVTDTQYF.

The chain combines TRBV11-2 with TRBJ1-4; the D gene is possibly TRBD1 (5 bases). The CDR3 length is 15 residues. With 5 bases removed from V and 4 bases from J, the gap between germline ends came to 14 bases. Germline CDR1 reads SGHAT; CDR2 reads FQNNGV. The CDR3, as DNA: TGTGCCAGCAGCCCCTACCGGGACGGTAATGAAAAACTGTTTTTT. Translated, it gives CASSPYRDGNEKLFF.

The sample holds a few counts of this clonotype. CDR3 residues: CASSVTLSEAFF. CDR3 DNA: TGTGCCAGCAGTGTCACTTTATCTGAAGCTTTCTTT. The J gene is TRBJ1-1, the V gene TRBV6-6; D remains ambiguous. The CDR3 covers 12 residues. V was clipped by 5 bases and J by 6 bases, with 10 bases between them. Germline-derived CDR1 and CDR2 are MNHNY and SVGAGI (reference sequence).

The genes are TRBV5-4 and TRBJ2-1; 14 bases map to TRBD2. After removal of 4 bases from V and 6 bases from J, the junction contained 6 bases not matched to a gene. CDR1 and CDR2 (germline): SGHNT, YYREEE (reference sequence). There are 16 residues in the CDR3. The DNA for the CDR3 is TGTGCCAGCAGCGAGGGGACTAGCGGGAGTGGCAATGAGCAGTTCTTC. Protein product: CASSEGTSGSGNEQFF.

This clonotype appeared a few times. V and J are TRBV12-3 or TRBV12-4 and TRBJ2-5; TRBD1 aligns across 9 bases. The CDR3 runs 15 residues. J gave up 0 bases and V 5 bases, and 4 bases lay outside the gene matches. CDR3 sequence: CASSPGTGYQETQYF. Written as DNA, the CDR3 is TGTGCCAGCAGTCCCGGGACAGGGTACCAAGAGACCCAGTACTTC.

The chain employs TRBV7-6 and TRBJ2-6, with 7 bases that match TRBD2. Germline CDR1 is SGHVS and CDR2 is FNYEAQ. The CDR3 runs 18 residues. V trimming: 5 bases; J trimming: 0 bases; junction bases outside the gene matches: 10. The CDR3 bases are TGTGCCAGCAGCCGGGGACTACTAGCTTACTCTGGGGCCAACGTCCTGACTTTC. It codes for CASSRGLLAYSGANVLTF.

This clonotype was counted between two and nine times. The rearrangement links TRBV28 to TRBJ2-1; 13 bases match TRBD2. V trimming: 3 bases; J trimming: 9 bases; junction bases outside the gene matches: 8. The CDR3 runs 16 residues. The germline CDR1 and CDR2 sequences are MDHEN and SYDVKM. This CDR3 is CASSFPGLAGEGEQFF. As DNA, the CDR3 is TGTGCCAGCAGTTTCCCAGGACTAGCGGGAGAAGGTGAGCAGTTCTTC.

This clonotype was counted ten times or more. This sequence joins TRBV5-4 and TRBJ2-3, with TRBD2 matching over 13 bases. The CDR3 has 16 residues. V was pared by 4 bases and J by 5 bases, with 7 bases of the junction left unmatched. Germline CDR1 is SGHNT and CDR2 is YYREEE (reference sequence). The CDR3 loop reads CASSGRTSGSRDTQYF. Here the CDR3 DNA reads TGTGCCAGCAGCGGCCGGACTAGCGGGAGTAGAGATACGCAGTATTTT.

This chain uses TRBV12-3 or TRBV12-4 with TRBJ1-6; D remains unclear. Trimming removed 4 bases from V and 11 bases from J, with 9 bases in between. The CDR3 loop spans 12 amino acids. The CDR3 spells CASSYPQAPLHF. The CDR3 region has the DNA TGTGCCAGCAGTTACCCTCAAGCACCCCTCCACTTT.

This clonotype was picked up a small number of times. This chain uses TRBV5-1 with TRBJ2-3; 7 bases align to TRBD2. With V trimmed by 2 bases and J by 3 bases, 6 bases remained unmatched. Germline assignment: CDR1 SGHRS and CDR2 YFSETQ. The CDR3 length is 15 residues. The CDR3 DNA follows: TGCGCCAGCAGCTTAGGTAGCGGGTCTACAGATACGCAGTATTTT. Its translation: CASSLGSGSTDTQYF.

A note on this clonotype: The germline gene is not matched at one end of the junction; a read error may be the cause. J is TRBJ2-1 and V is TRBV10-1; no reliable D call. In germline, CDR1 is WNHNN, CDR2 SYGVQD (reference sequence). The CDR3 consists of 13 residues. This chain's CDR3 is CANSPGLGNEQFF. For the CDR3, the DNA is TGCGCCAACAGTCCCGGGTTGGGCAATGAGCAGTTCTTC.